This TCR beta chain was recovered during a study of Tregs in tolerant kidney transplant recipients. The CDR3 has 12 residues. Germline V CDR1 and CDR2: MNHEY, SVGAGI. The V and J ends lost 5 bases and 11 bases respectively, with 15 bases between them. Data came from immunoSEQ multiplex PCR; TCRdb stores just in-frame clones and leaves some out. This table has 240,000 or so clones, approximately 83% appearing once. This sequence originates from a human donor in good health. The rearrangement uses TRBV6-5 and TRBJ1-1; D remains unclear. Sequenced: CD4+ T cells from blood. The CDR3 region has the DNA TGTGCCAGCAGTGAAGGTCCGGTGGCGGCTTTCTTT. It encodes CASSEGPVAAFF.